This is a list of T cell receptor beta chains from one sample in a study of T-cell reconstitution after alpha-beta-depleted transplantation in children. TCRdb passed the PCR reads through MiXCR, listing each CDR3 protein once. The repertoire consists of more than 450,000 distinct CDR3 sequences, with approximately 16% occurring once and the leading ten covering roughly 3.3%. The sequencing here drew on PBMCs from the stem cell graft donor, taken from the stem cell graft. These receptors came from a human donor who donated a stem cell graft to a child with acute lymphoblastic leukemia. CDR3s include the opening cysteine and the closing phenylalanine or tryptophan. Fields, in order: CDR3 length, J gene, V gene, D gene, clone size, CDR3 DNA, CDR3 protein. The D gene is left open where the match is weak. Clone size appears in some rows only: once, few, many, or a class for an expanded clone.

len: 14; j_gene: TRBJ1-5; v_gene: TRBV12-3/TRBV12-4; d_gene: .; abundance: .; CDR3nt: TGTGCCAGCAGTTTAGGACGGGACAATCAGCCCCAGCATTTT; CDR3aa: CASSLGRDNQPQHF
len: 12; j_gene: TRBJ2-1; v_gene: TRBV29-1; d_gene: TRBD1; abundance: few; CDR3nt: TGCAGCTCATCGGGACAGTACAATGAGCAGTTCTTC; CDR3aa: CSSSGQYNEQFF
len: 16; j_gene: TRBJ1-5; v_gene: TRBV25-1; d_gene: TRBD1; abundance: .; CDR3nt: TGTGCCAGCAGTGCTGACAGGGGTAGGGAAGATCAGCCCCAGCATTTT; CDR3aa: CASSADRGREDQPQHF
len: 11; j_gene: TRBJ2-7; v_gene: TRBV20-1; d_gene: .; abundance: .; CDR3nt: TGCAGTGCTGGAAGCTCCTACGAGCAGTACTTC; CDR3aa: CSAGSSYEQYF
len: 13; j_gene: TRBJ2-1; v_gene: TRBV7-2; d_gene: .; abundance: .; CDR3nt: TGTGCCAGCAGCTTTTACAGGCAGAATGAGCAGTTCTTC; CDR3aa: CASSFYRQNEQFF
len: 16; j_gene: TRBJ2-1; v_gene: TRBV24-1; d_gene: TRBD2; abundance: .; CDR3nt: TGTGCCACCAGTGATCACCGACTAGCGGGGCACAATGAGCAGTTCTTC; CDR3aa: CATSDHRLAGHNEQFF
len: 13; j_gene: TRBJ2-1; v_gene: TRBV20-1; d_gene: .; abundance: .; CDR3nt: TGCAGTGCTAGTCCCATAGCGGGACAGGAGCAGTTCTTC; CDR3aa: CSASPIAGQEQFF
len: 13; j_gene: TRBJ2-3; v_gene: TRBV7-2; d_gene: TRBD2; abundance: many; CDR3nt: TGTGCCAGCAGCCAGGGAGGGACAGATACGCAGTATTTT; CDR3aa: CASSQGGTDTQYF
len: 13; j_gene: TRBJ2-3; v_gene: TRBV29-1; d_gene: .; abundance: few; CDR3nt: TGCAGCGCTGACCGGGACCACCTGGATACGCAGTATTTT; CDR3aa: CSADRDHLDTQYF
len: 16; j_gene: TRBJ1-6; v_gene: TRBV10-3; d_gene: TRBD1; abundance: .; CDR3nt: TGTGCCATCAGTCTGGACAGGGTCACGCGAAATTCACCCCTCCACTTT; CDR3aa: CAISLDRVTRNSPLHF
len: 14; j_gene: TRBJ2-1; v_gene: TRBV29-1; d_gene: .; abundance: .; CDR3nt: TGCAGCGTGGGTCGAGGACTACCCTTTTTTGAGCAGTTCTTC; CDR3aa: CSVGRGLPFFEQFF
len: 16; j_gene: TRBJ2-5; v_gene: TRBV9; d_gene: TRBD2; abundance: .; CDR3nt: TGTGCCAGCGCCAGTTATAGCGGGGGTGGGTTAGAGACCCAGTACTTC; CDR3aa: CASASYSGGGLETQYF
len: 13; j_gene: TRBJ2-7; v_gene: TRBV6-6; d_gene: .; abundance: few; CDR3nt: TGTGCCAGCAGTTATAGACCCATGATAGAGCAGTACTTC; CDR3aa: CASSYRPMIEQYF
len: 18; j_gene: TRBJ1-1; v_gene: TRBV4-2; d_gene: .; abundance: few; CDR3nt: TGTGCCAGCAGCCAAACTGCCGGCAGGGATGTTAGAAACACTGAAGCTTTCTTT; CDR3aa: CASSQTAGRDVRNTEAFF
len: 15; j_gene: TRBJ1-1; v_gene: TRBV13; d_gene: .; abundance: .; CDR3nt: TGTGCCAGCAGCGTTCGGACGGGGTTTGAGTGGGAAGCTTTCTTT; CDR3aa: CASSVRTGFEWEAFF
len: 16; j_gene: TRBJ2-7; v_gene: TRBV25-1; d_gene: TRBD1; abundance: .; CDR3nt: TGTGCCAGCAGTGAATACTTTCCGACAGGGCCCTACGAGCAGTACTTC; CDR3aa: CASSEYFPTGPYEQYF
len: 17; j_gene: TRBJ2-1; v_gene: TRBV4-1; d_gene: TRBD2; abundance: few; CDR3nt: TGCGCCAGCAGCCAAGATCGCCTAGCGGGATTTTACAATGAGCAGTTCTTC; CDR3aa: CASSQDRLAGFYNEQFF